Below are 27 T cell receptor beta chains sequenced from a single sample in a study of molecular identifiers for immune sequencing clone quantification. TCRdb itself ran the PCR reads through MiXCR, one entry per CDR3 protein. Of 35,000 to 45,000 distinct CDR3 sequences in the sample, about 18% were seen once. Specimen: naive CD8+ T cells from blood, with Jurkat cell RNA spiked in. The subset is: FACS-sorted CD8+CD4-CCR7+CD45RA+ naive T cells. These receptor sequences come from a human donor in good health. Some libraries in this study had Jurkat cell RNA spiked in.

This clonotype was counted many times. V and J are TRBV6-2 or TRBV6-3 and TRBJ2-1; weak D call: TRBD1 (5 bases). CDR1 is MNHEY and CDR2 is SVGEGT in the germline V gene. The V end lost 0 bases, the J end lost 8 bases, and 11 bases lay between the germline ends. This CDR3 spans 14 amino acids. The CDR3 region has the DNA TGTGCCAGCAGTTACTCAGGGGTGTCGGATGAGCAGTTCTTC. Translating gives CASSYSGVSDEQFF.

The gene calls are TRBV7-2 and TRBJ2-7; maybe TRBD2 (5 bases). V was pared by 8 bases and J by 3 bases, with 14 bases between. The CDR3 is 13 amino acids. The germline V gene has CDR1 SGHTA and CDR2 FQGNSA. The CDR3 loop is CASEGPPYYEQYF. The CDR3 nucleotides read TGTGCCAGCGAGGGTCCTCCCTACTACGAGCAGTACTTC.

In this sample, this clonotype turned up a few times. This chain uses TRBV19 with TRBJ2-2, with D perhaps being TRBD1 or TRBD2 (5 bases each). The CDR3 contains 14 residues. Germline values: CDR1 LNHDA, CDR2 SQIVND (reference sequence). V was clipped by 1 base and J by 4 bases, with 7 bases between them. As DNA, the CDR3 is TGTGCCAGTAGTATAGCCGGGGCCACCGGGGAGCTGTTTTTT. It specifies CASSIAGATGELFF. The full variable domain, its missing parts supplied by reference TRBV19 and TRBJ2-2, is DGGITQSPKYLFRKEGQNVTLSCEQNLNHDAMYWYRQDPGQGLRLIYYSQIVNDFQKGDIAEGYSVSREKKESFPLTVTSAQKNPTAFYLCASSIAGATGELFFGEGSRLTVL.

This clonotype was detected many times. The chain combines TRBV13 with TRBJ2-3; the D gene could be TRBD1 or TRBD2 (5 bases each). This CDR3 is built from 15 residues. Trimming cost V 5 bases and J 7 bases, with 19 bases left between them. Germline CDR1 is PRHDT and CDR2 is FYEKMQ (reference sequence). The CDR3 region is CASSQDGEGEYTQYF. Written as DNA, the CDR3 is TGTGCCAGCAGCCAAGATGGCGAAGGGGAGTATACGCAGTATTTT.

This clonotype was counted ten times or more. V usage is TRBV11-1 and J usage is TRBJ2-1; the match to TRBD2 covers 8 bases. The CDR3 totals 15 residues. The J segment lost 8 bases and the V segment lost 1 base, leaving 7 bases of the junction unmatched. Germline V lookup: CDR1 SGHAT, CDR2 FQDESV (reference sequence). CDR3 sequence: CASSLVAGGMDEQFF. DNA for the CDR3: TGTGCCAGCAGCTTAGTTGCGGGAGGTATGGATGAGCAGTTCTTC. Supplemented by reference TRBV11-1 and TRBJ2-1, the full variable domain reads EAEVAQSPRYKITEKSQAVAFWCDPISGHATLYWYRQILGQGPELLVQFQDESVVDDSQLPKDRFSAERLKGVDSTLKIQPAELGDSAMYLCASSLVAGGMDEQFFGPGTRLTVL.

In its sample, this clonotype was seen many times. The chain uses TRBV20-1 and TRBJ2-2; D is unresolved. V dropped 1 base and J dropped 4 bases, with 10 bases sitting between them. This CDR3 has 14 residues. Germline V CDR1 and CDR2: DFQATT, SNEGSKA (reference sequence). The CDR3 nucleotides are TGCAGTGCTAGAGGAGACGAAGGCACCGGGGAGCTGTTTTTT. This sequence encodes CSARGDEGTGELFF.

Concerning this clonotype: One end of the junction varies from germline; a read error may be responsible. J is TRBJ2-7 and V is TRBV20-1; TRBD2 aligns across 7 bases. The V gene's germline CDR1 is DFQATT and CDR2 SNEGSKA (reference sequence). This CDR3 has 15 amino acids. The CDR3 region has the DNA TGCAGTGCTGAAAGACTAGCCGTTAGCTCCTACGTGCAGTACTTC. It codes for CSAERLAVSSYVQYF.

This clonotype was found a few times. This rearrangement joins TRBV7-9 to TRBJ2-7; tentative D call: TRBD2 (5 bases). This CDR3 comprises 14 residues. Germline loops: CDR1 SEHNR, CDR2 FQNEAQ (reference sequence). V lost 2 bases and J 3 bases, leaving 11 bases between the germline ends. CDR3: CASSLIAGGYEQYF. In DNA form, the CDR3 reads TGTGCCAGCAGCTTAATTGCCGGAGGCTACGAGCAGTACTTC.

For this clonotype: A much larger clone sits a single nucleotide away, making a read error possible. The chain recombines TRBV5-4 with TRBJ1-2, with no clear D. CDR3 length equals 12 residues. Germline assignment: CDR1 SGHNT and CDR2 YYREEE (reference sequence). CDR3 DNA sequence: TGTGCCAGCAGCTCGGAGTCATACGGTTCCAACTTC. The encoded protein is CASSSESYGSNF. Variable domain in full (rest from reference TRBV5-4 and TRBJ1-2): ETGVTQSPTHLIKTRGQQVTLRCSSQSGHNTVSWYQQALGQGPQFIFQYYREEENGRGNFPPRFSGLQFPNYSSELNVNALELDDSALYLCASSSESYGSNFGSGTRLTVV.

This clonotype appeared many times. V is TRBV7-9 and J is TRBJ2-1; D not certain. The CDR3 totals 15 residues. CDR1 is SEHNR, CDR2 FQNEAQ, per germline (reference sequence). The V end lost 8 bases, the J end lost 5 bases, and 19 bases lay between the germline ends. The CDR3 loop is CASENGQKPDNEQFF. The CDR3 DNA sequence: TGTGCCAGCGAAAACGGTCAGAAACCCGACAATGAGCAGTTCTTC.

This clonotype came up a few times. An end of the junction differs from the germline gene, which may be a read error. The chain recombines TRBV12-5 with TRBJ2-5, with D possibly being TRBD2 (6 bases). Germline-derived CDR1 and CDR2 are LGHNT and FRNRAP. CDR3 length equals 15 residues. CDR3 residues: CASGFTGGLEEIQYF. The CDR3, as DNA: TGTGCTAGTGGTTTTACCGGGGGTTTGGAAGAGATCCAGTACTTC.

This clonotype was seen many times. The chain links TRBV19 to TRBJ2-2; no clear D. CDR1 and CDR2 (germline): LNHDA, SQIVND (reference sequence). Trimming shortened V by 4 bases and J by 4 bases, and 1 base separated the two germline ends. This CDR3 is built from 11 residues. The CDR3 DNA reads TGTGCCAGTAGTAGCACCGGGGAGCTGTTTTTT. This gives the protein CASSSTGELFF. Drawing the rest from reference TRBV19 and TRBJ2-2, the complete variable domain is DGGITQSPKYLFRKEGQNVTLSCEQNLNHDAMYWYRQDPGQGLRLIYYSQIVNDFQKGDIAEGYSVSREKKESFPLTVTSAQKNPTAFYLCASSSTGELFFGEGSRLTVL.

In its sample, this clonotype was seen many times. This chain uses TRBV27 with TRBJ2-3; 12 bases fit TRBD2. Germline V gene data show CDR1 as MNHEY and CDR2 as SMNVEV (reference sequence). V dropped 4 bases and J dropped 1; count of bases not matched to a gene: 24. This CDR3 region has 23 residues. The CDR3 reads CASSYYPLTSGRAREIGTDTQYF. The CDR3 DNA is TGTGCCAGCAGTTATTACCCCCTGACTAGCGGGAGAGCTCGGGAAATAGGCACAGATACGCAGTATTTT.

This clonotype appeared many times. The CDR3 is CASSYGGWQPQHF. DNA for the CDR3: TGTGCCAGCAGTTATGGGGGGTGGCAGCCCCAGCATTTT. The V and J genes are TRBV27 and TRBJ1-5; TRBD1 is a possible D gene (5 bases). CDR1 and CDR2 (germline): MNHEY, SMNVEV (reference sequence). The germline V and J ends were trimmed by 4 bases and 7 bases, with 11 bases remaining between them. The CDR3 has 13 residues.

This clonotype was counted only a few times. The rearrangement uses TRBV5-1 and TRBJ2-7; 7 bases match TRBD2. This CDR3 has 17 residues. Trimming took 0 bases from V and 4 from J; bases not matched to a gene: 13. The germline gives CDR1 SGHRS, CDR2 YFSETQ. The CDR3 nucleotides are TGCGCCAGCAGCTTGGGGCTGGCGGGACTACTGATTTACGAGCAGTACTTC. It translates to CASSLGLAGLLIYEQYF.

This clonotype has ten or more counts. V and J are TRBV7-9 and TRBJ2-7; D remains ambiguous. V lost 5 bases to trimming and J lost 7 bases, with 9 bases between them. Germline V CDR1 and CDR2: SEHNR, FQNEAQ (reference sequence). The CDR3 is 11 residues long. The CDR3 region has the DNA TGTGCCAGCAGCATAGGTGGGGAGCAGTACTTC. Amino acid sequence: CASSIGGEQYF.

Ten or more counts support this clonotype. The V gene is TRBV30, the J gene TRBJ1-1, with 10 positions matching TRBD1. The CDR3 has 13 amino acids. CDR1 and CDR2 from the germline V gene are GTSNPN and SVGIG (reference sequence). V was pared by 4 bases and J by 4 bases, with 3 bases of the junction left unmatched. CDR3 sequence (DNA): TGTGCCTGGAAGAGGACAGGGGGCACTGAAGCTTTCTTT. Translation: CAWKRTGGTEAFF.

This clonotype has at least ten counts. V is TRBV19 and J is TRBJ1-2; D is unclear. V dropped 3 bases and J dropped 2 bases, with 7 bases sitting between them. The CDR3 consists of 13 residues. CDR1 LNHDA and CDR2 SQIVND come from the germline V gene (reference sequence). The CDR3 nucleotides read TGTGCCAGTAGTATGGGCAGCAACTATGGCTACACCTTC. Its protein is CASSMGSNYGYTF.

Many counts were recorded for this clonotype. The chain has TRBV5-6 and TRBJ2-7, with D possibly matching TRBD1 (5 bases). Germline-derived CDR1 and CDR2 are SGHDT and YYEEEE. CDR3 length: 14 residues. V was clipped by 0 bases and J by 5 bases, with 12 bases between them. DNA of the CDR3: TGTGCCAGCAGCTTGGAGAGACAGACCCACGAGCAGTACTTC. As protein: CASSLERQTHEQYF.

Of note for this clonotype: This may come from a read error, since a much larger clone is one base off. J is TRBJ2-7 and V is TRBV30; D gene ambiguous. The CDR3 is 12 residues long. Germline V gives CDR1 GTSNPN, CDR2 SVGIG (reference sequence). The CDR3 DNA sequence: TGTGCCAGGAGTTCGAATTCCTACGAGCAGTACTTC. Translating it yields CARSSNSYEQYF.

This clonotype was picked up many times. The V call is TRBV4-1, the J call TRBJ1-5; D call uncertain. The CDR3 has 16 amino acids. V was clipped by 1 base and J by 0 bases, with 10 bases between them. Looked up from germline, CDR1 is MGHRA and CDR2 is YSYEKL. This CDR3 is CASSQGPAYSNQPQHF. Written as DNA, the CDR3 is TGCGCCAGCAGCCAAGGGCCAGCATATAGCAATCAGCCCCAGCATTTT.

This clonotype was observed many times. The V and J genes are TRBV4-3 and TRBJ1-5; no firm D call. V lost 1 base and J lost 6, with 13 bases in between. CDR3 size: 15 residues. Per germline, CDR1 LGHNA and CDR2 YSLEER. The CDR3 loop is CASSQGRASSQPQHF. DNA of the CDR3: TGCGCCAGCAGCCAAGGGAGGGCAAGCTCTCAGCCCCAGCATTTT.

This clonotype has a single count. This may come from a read error, since a much larger clone is one base off. This sequence joins TRBV6-2 or TRBV6-3 and TRBJ2-7; unclear D gene. The CDR3 is 13 residues long. CDR1 MNHEY and CDR2 SVGEGT come from the germline V gene. V shed 6 bases and J shed 6 bases, with 15 bases lying between them. The CDR3 is CASSPEMLCEQYF. CDR3 coding DNA: TGTGCCAGCAGCCCCGAGATGCTCTGCGAGCAGTACTTC.

In this sample, this clonotype turned up many times. The V gene is TRBV12-3 or TRBV12-4, the J gene TRBJ2-1, with 11 bases matching TRBD1. This CDR3 is built from 18 residues. The junction had 17 bases not matched to a gene; V was cut back by 5 bases and J by 8 bases. CDR3 nucleotide sequence: TGTGCCAGCAGTCGAACCCACTTCTTAGGACAGGGGGCGCATGAGCAGTTCTTC. Its translation is CASSRTHFLGQGAHEQFF.

This clonotype was counted many times. This chain connects TRBV28 to TRBJ2-7, with a possible D match to TRBD1 (5 bases). Trimming removed 3 bases at V and 5 bases at J, with 23 bases between. The CDR3 length is 17 residues. Germline CDR1 reads MDHEN; CDR2 reads SYDVKM. The CDR3 loop is CASSLAVLPGSVHEQYF. In DNA form, the CDR3 reads TGTGCCAGCAGTTTGGCAGTTTTGCCAGGGTCCGTGCACGAGCAGTACTTC.

This clonotype was recorded many times. The V gene is TRBV4-2, the J gene TRBJ2-7, with 8 bases matching TRBD2. The CDR3 is made up of 16 amino acids. The germline CDR1 and CDR2 sequences are LGHNA and YNFKEQ. Losses at the gene ends were 0 bases for V and 4 bases for J; bases not matched to a gene: 8. CDR3 in amino acids: CASSQDFTGTRYEQYF. The CDR3 nucleotides read TGTGCCAGCAGCCAAGATTTTACCGGGACTAGGTACGAGCAGTACTTC.

Many counts were recorded for this clonotype. V and J are TRBV19 and TRBJ1-5; no firm D call. CDR3 length: 16 residues. Germline assignment: CDR1 LNHDA and CDR2 SQIVND (reference sequence). Trimming removed 5 bases at V and 2 bases at J, with 16 bases between. The CDR3 nucleotides are TGTGCCAGTAGTTTCGGAGGGCGCTCAGGCAATCAGCCCCAGCATTTT. This sequence encodes CASSFGGRSGNQPQHF. The full variable domain, with the rest looked up from reference TRBV19 and TRBJ1-5, is DGGITQSPKYLFRKEGQNVTLSCEQNLNHDAMYWYRQDPGQGLRLIYYSQIVNDFQKGDIAEGYSVSREKKESFPLTVTSAQKNPTAFYLCASSFGGRSGNQPQHFGDGTRLSIL.